Listed below are T cell receptor beta chains from one sample, sequenced in a study of shared clonotypes between healthy human individuals. Sequenced by immunoSEQ multiplex PCR; TCRdb stores in-frame clones only, minus some. This sample has 2 million to 2.5 million clones, with just under 95% found just once. Sequencing was carried out using naive CD4+ T cells from PBMCs. These receptors originate from a man aged 18 to 35 in good health. Some clones in this sample may be carry-over from other donors' samples. CDR3s include the opening cysteine and the closing phenylalanine or tryptophan. The D gene is left open where the match is weak. Clone size, where shown, is once, few, many, or a class for clones that have expanded.

J gene: TRBJ2-1
CDR3 length: 15
clone size: .
D gene: .
V gene: TRBV9
CDR3 DNA: TGTGCCAGCAGCTCACAGGACGGAGCCTACAATGAGCAGTTCTTC
CDR3 protein: CASSSQDGAYNEQFF

J gene: TRBJ1-3
CDR3 length: 14
clone size: .
D gene: .
V gene: TRBV18
CDR3 DNA: TGTGCCAGCTCACTAGGCGCCTCTGGAAACACCATATATTTT
CDR3 protein: CASSLGASGNTIYF

J gene: TRBJ1-1
CDR3 length: 16
clone size: .
D gene: TRBD1
V gene: TRBV7-8
CDR3 DNA: TGTGCCAGCAGCGGATTATGGGACAGTCCATACACTGAAGCTTTCTTT
CDR3 protein: CASSGLWDSPYTEAFF

J gene: TRBJ1-1
CDR3 length: 15
clone size: .
D gene: .
V gene: TRBV28
CDR3 DNA: TGTGCCAGCAGTTCCCACCCGGGGGGGACCACTGAAGCTTTCTTT
CDR3 protein: CASSSHPGGTTEAFF

J gene: TRBJ2-1
CDR3 length: 15
clone size: .
D gene: TRBD2
V gene: TRBV5-1
CDR3 DNA: TGCGCCAGCAGCTGGGGACTAGCGGGGCTCAATGAGCAGTTCTTC
CDR3 protein: CASSWGLAGLNEQFF

J gene: TRBJ2-1
CDR3 length: 14
clone size: .
D gene: TRBD2
V gene: TRBV30
CDR3 DNA: TGTGCCTGGAGTTTTAGCGGGAGGTACAATGAGCAGTTCTTC
CDR3 protein: CAWSFSGRYNEQFF

J gene: TRBJ2-2
CDR3 length: 16
clone size: .
D gene: TRBD2
V gene: TRBV28
CDR3 DNA: TGTGCCAGCAGTGCCTATAGCGGGAGTTTCGCCGGGGAGCTGTTTTTT
CDR3 protein: CASSAYSGSFAGELFF

J gene: TRBJ2-1
CDR3 length: 16
clone size: .
D gene: .
V gene: TRBV10-3
CDR3 DNA: TGTGCCATCAGTGGTCAGGCAGGGGAGGTTGGGAATGAGCAGTTCTTC
CDR3 protein: CAISGQAGEVGNEQFF

J gene: TRBJ2-7
CDR3 length: 15
clone size: .
D gene: TRBD1
V gene: TRBV6-6
CDR3 DNA: TGTGCCAGCAGTTACGGGACAGGTGTTGGGTACGAGCAGTACTTC
CDR3 protein: CASSYGTGVGYEQYF

J gene: TRBJ1-3
CDR3 length: 16
clone size: .
D gene: .
V gene: TRBV4-2
CDR3 DNA: TGTGCCAGCAGCCACTCGAACCCCGGCGGTGGAAACACCATATATTTT
CDR3 protein: CASSHSNPGGGNTIYF

J gene: TRBJ1-1
CDR3 length: 13
clone size: once
D gene: .
V gene: TRBV5-4
CDR3 DNA: TGTGCCAGCAGCGCGGGGCAAAGGACTGAAGCTTTCTTT
CDR3 protein: CASSAGQRTEAFF

J gene: TRBJ1-2
CDR3 length: 15
clone size: .
D gene: .
V gene: TRBV6-5
CDR3 DNA: TGTGCCAGCAGTCCTCCGCGGACCCCAAACTATGGCTACACCTTC
CDR3 protein: CASSPPRTPNYGYTF

J gene: TRBJ1-2
CDR3 length: 13
clone size: .
D gene: .
V gene: TRBV2
CDR3 DNA: TGTGCCAGCAGTGAAGCGGGGGTGGGTGGCTACACCTTC
CDR3 protein: CASSEAGVGGYTF

J gene: TRBJ1-1
CDR3 length: 15
clone size: .
D gene: TRBD1
V gene: TRBV30
CDR3 DNA: TGTGCCTCTGAATCCAGGGGGCCCGCGAACACTGAAGCTTTCTTT
CDR3 protein: CASESRGPANTEAFF

J gene: TRBJ1-1
CDR3 length: 15
clone size: .
D gene: .
V gene: TRBV7-2
CDR3 DNA: TGTGCCAGCAGCTTAGCCTTAAGGGCGAACACTGAAGCTTTCTTT
CDR3 protein: CASSLALRANTEAFF

J gene: TRBJ1-3
CDR3 length: 14
clone size: .
D gene: TRBD1
V gene: TRBV30
CDR3 DNA: TGTGCCTGGTCGACAGGGGGTCGCGGAAACACCATATATTTT
CDR3 protein: CAWSTGGRGNTIYF

J gene: TRBJ1-2
CDR3 length: 17
clone size: .
D gene: .
V gene: TRBV4-2
CDR3 DNA: TGTGCCAGCAGCCAAGATCTGGCGGCAGGCCCCCACTATGGCTACACCTTC
CDR3 protein: CASSQDLAAGPHYGYTF

J gene: TRBJ1-1
CDR3 length: 12
clone size: few
D gene: .
V gene: TRBV10-2
CDR3 DNA: TGCGCCAGCAGGGGACAGAACACTGAAGCTTTCTTT
CDR3 protein: CASRGQNTEAFF

J gene: TRBJ2-1
CDR3 length: 15
clone size: .
D gene: .
V gene: TRBV7-2
CDR3 DNA: TGTGCCAGCAGCTTAACACAGGGCCGAGGGAATGAGCAGTTCTTC
CDR3 protein: CASSLTQGRGNEQFF

J gene: TRBJ2-5
CDR3 length: 14
clone size: .
D gene: TRBD1
V gene: TRBV5-1
CDR3 DNA: TGCGCCAGCAGCTCGGGTACAGGGGGTGAGACCCAGTACTTC
CDR3 protein: CASSSGTGGETQYF

J gene: TRBJ2-7
CDR3 length: 15
clone size: .
D gene: .
V gene: TRBV5-1
CDR3 DNA: TGCGCCAGCAGCTTGATTGGGGGCGCGTCCTACGAGCAGTACTTC
CDR3 protein: CASSLIGGASYEQYF

J gene: TRBJ2-1
CDR3 length: 17
clone size: .
D gene: TRBD2
V gene: TRBV4-1
CDR3 DNA: TGCGCCAGCAGCCAAGTCCGCCGGCTAGCGGGAGGCGATGAGCAGTTCTTC
CDR3 protein: CASSQVRRLAGGDEQFF

J gene: TRBJ2-3
CDR3 length: 16
clone size: .
D gene: .
V gene: TRBV6-6
CDR3 DNA: TGTGCCAGCAGTCCACAGGCACAGGAGAACACAGATACGCAGTATTTT
CDR3 protein: CASSPQAQENTDTQYF

J gene: TRBJ1-1
CDR3 length: 16
clone size: .
D gene: .
V gene: TRBV19
CDR3 DNA: TGTGCCAGTACCCGTCTTGGTAGGGGGGTGAACACTGAAGCTTTCTTT
CDR3 protein: CASTRLGRGVNTEAFF

J gene: TRBJ2-5
CDR3 length: 14
clone size: .
D gene: TRBD1
V gene: TRBV5-1
CDR3 DNA: TGCGCCAGCAGCTTGGGACAGGGGGCTGGGACCCAGTACTTC
CDR3 protein: CASSLGQGAGTQYF

J gene: TRBJ2-7
CDR3 length: 12
clone size: few
D gene: .
V gene: TRBV19
CDR3 DNA: TGTGCCAGTAGTACATCTTCGAGCGAGCAGTACTTC
CDR3 protein: CASSTSSSEQYF